This T cell receptor beta chain was recorded in a study of regulatory T cells in long-lasting Graves disease. HTBI primers from iRepertoire and Arm-PCR of CDR3 regions yielded the TCR beta libraries. TCRdb fed the multiplex PCR reads into MiXCR, producing one record per CDR3 protein. The sample carries around 250,000 distinct CDR3 sequences, more than 15% recorded once. This clonotype was found many times. Noted time point: newly diagnosed GD, antithyroid drugs for less than 3 months. Extracted RNA from PBMCs served as the source of the TCR library. The CDR3 consists of 16 residues. From germline, CDR1 is SGHAT and CDR2 FQNNGV. J lost 0 bases, V lost 1 base, and 3 bases had no gene match. This sample was also put to use in a study of T cells in Graves' hyperthyroidism and ophthalmopathy.

The sequencing used peripheral blood mononuclear cells (PBMCs), collected at new diagnosis, from a patient treated with antithyroid drugs. This TCR was sampled from a woman aged 25-40 years with Graves disease. V and J are TRBV11-2 and TRBJ1-3, with 7 bases lining up with TRBD1. The CDR3 reads CASSLGRGNSGNTIYF. For the CDR3, the DNA is TGTGCCAGCAGCTTAGGCAGGGGGAACTCTGGAAACACCATATATTTT.